This T cell receptor (beta chain) was captured in a study of T cell repertoires in ileal Crohn's disease. The CDR3 sequence is 14 residues long. V lost 2 bases, J lost 5 bases, and 13 bases lay in between. CDR1 is SGHAT and CDR2 is FQNNGV in the germline V gene. Data came from immunoSEQ multiplex PCR; TCRdb stores just in-frame clones and leaves some out. This sample has 5,500 to 6,000 clones, with roughly 87% found just once. The source material was ileal tissue. The rearrangement uses TRBV11-2 and TRBJ2-7; either TRBD1 or TRBD2 may supply D (6 bases each). The sequence came from an adult with Crohn's disease. This chain's CDR3 is CASSLQKEGDEQYF. CDR3 DNA: TGTGCCAGCAGCTTACAAAAGGAGGGGGACGAGCAGTACTTC.